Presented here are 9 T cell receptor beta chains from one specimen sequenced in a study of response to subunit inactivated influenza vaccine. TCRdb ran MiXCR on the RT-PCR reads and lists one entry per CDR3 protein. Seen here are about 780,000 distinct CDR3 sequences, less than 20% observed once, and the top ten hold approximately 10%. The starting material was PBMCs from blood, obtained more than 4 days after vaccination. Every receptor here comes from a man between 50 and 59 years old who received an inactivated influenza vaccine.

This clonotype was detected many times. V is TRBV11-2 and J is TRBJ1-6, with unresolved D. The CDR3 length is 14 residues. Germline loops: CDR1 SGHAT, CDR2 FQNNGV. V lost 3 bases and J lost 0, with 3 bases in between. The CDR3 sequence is CASSLSSYNSPLHF. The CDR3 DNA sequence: TGTGCCAGCAGCTTGAGCTCCTATAATTCACCCCTCCACTTT.

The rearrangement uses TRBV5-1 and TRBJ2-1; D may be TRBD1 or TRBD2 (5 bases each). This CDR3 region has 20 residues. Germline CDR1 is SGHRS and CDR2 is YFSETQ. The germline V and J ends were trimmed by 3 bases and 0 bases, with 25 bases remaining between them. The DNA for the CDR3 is TGCGCCAGCAGCTCAAATATAACGGGACGCCACTTAAGCTCCTACAATGAGCAGTTCTTC. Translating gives CASSSNITGRHLSSYNEQFF. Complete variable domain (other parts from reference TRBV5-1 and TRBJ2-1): KAGVTQTPRYLIKTRGQQVTLSCSPISGHRSVSWYQQTPGQGLQFLFEYFSETQRNKGNFPGRFSGRQFSNSRSEMNVSTLELGDSALYLCASSSNITGRHLSSYNEQFFGPGTRLTVL.

This chain's CDR3 is CASSDTGTVYNEQFF. CDR3 nucleotide sequence: TGTGCCAGCAGCGACACGGGGACAGTATACAATGAGCAGTTCTTC. The V call is TRBV9, the J call TRBJ2-1, with 7 positions matching TRBD1. Trimming cost V 3 bases and J 4 bases; bases outside gene matches: 7. CDR1 is SGDLS, CDR2 YYNGEE, per germline. The CDR3 extends over 15 amino acids.

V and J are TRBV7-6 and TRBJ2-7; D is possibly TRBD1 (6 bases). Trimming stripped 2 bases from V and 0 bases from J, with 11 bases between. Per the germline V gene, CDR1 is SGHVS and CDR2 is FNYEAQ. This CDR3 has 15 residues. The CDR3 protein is CASSLWQGSSYEQYF. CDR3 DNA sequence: TGTGCCAGCAGCTTATGGCAGGGGAGCTCCTACGAGCAGTACTTC.

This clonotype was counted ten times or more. For the CDR3, the DNA is TGCGCCAGCAGCTCCGGACAGTACCAAGAGACCCAGTACTTC. It translates to CASSSGQYQETQYF. The V and J genes are TRBV5-1 and TRBJ2-5, with a weak D call TRBD1 (6 bases). V lost 3 bases, J lost 0 bases, and 9 bases lay in between. Per the germline V gene, CDR1 is SGHRS and CDR2 is YFSETQ. The CDR3 runs to 14 residues.

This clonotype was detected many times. The CDR3, as DNA: TGTGCCAGCAGCTTAGAGCAGCTCACTGAAGCTTTCTTT. Amino acid sequence: CASSLEQLTEAFF. The V gene is TRBV7-6, the J gene TRBJ1-1; D not certain. Germline V gene sequence: CDR1 SGHVS, CDR2 FNYEAQ. Trimming removed 1 base at V and 4 bases at J, with 7 bases between. The length of the CDR3 is 13 residues.

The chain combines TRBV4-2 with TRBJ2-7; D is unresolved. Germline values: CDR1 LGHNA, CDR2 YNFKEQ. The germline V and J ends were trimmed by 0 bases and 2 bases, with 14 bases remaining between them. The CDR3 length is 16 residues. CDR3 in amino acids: CASSQDRSSSAYEQYF. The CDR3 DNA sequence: TGTGCCAGCAGCCAAGACAGATCCTCCTCCGCCTACGAGCAGTACTTC.

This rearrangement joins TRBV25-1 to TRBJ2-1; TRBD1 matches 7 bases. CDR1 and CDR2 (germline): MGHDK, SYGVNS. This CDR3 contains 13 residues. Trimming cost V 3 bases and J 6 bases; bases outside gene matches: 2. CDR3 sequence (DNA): TGTGCCAGCAGTGAGACAGGGATCAATGAGCAGTTCTTC. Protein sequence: CASSETGINEQFF. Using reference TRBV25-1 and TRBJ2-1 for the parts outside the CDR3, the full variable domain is EADIYQTPRYLVIGTGKKITLECSQTMGHDKMYWYQQDPGMELHLIHYSYGVNSTEKGDLSSESTVSRIRTEHFPLTLESARPSHTSQYLCASSETGINEQFFGPGTRLTVL.

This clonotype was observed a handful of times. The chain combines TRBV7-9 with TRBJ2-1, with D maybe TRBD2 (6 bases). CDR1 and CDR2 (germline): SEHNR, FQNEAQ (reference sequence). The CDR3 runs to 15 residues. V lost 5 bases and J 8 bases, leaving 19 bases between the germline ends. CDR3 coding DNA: TGTGCCAGCAGCCTCGGACTACCCCAGGGTGATGAGCAGTTCTTC. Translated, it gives CASSLGLPQGDEQFF.